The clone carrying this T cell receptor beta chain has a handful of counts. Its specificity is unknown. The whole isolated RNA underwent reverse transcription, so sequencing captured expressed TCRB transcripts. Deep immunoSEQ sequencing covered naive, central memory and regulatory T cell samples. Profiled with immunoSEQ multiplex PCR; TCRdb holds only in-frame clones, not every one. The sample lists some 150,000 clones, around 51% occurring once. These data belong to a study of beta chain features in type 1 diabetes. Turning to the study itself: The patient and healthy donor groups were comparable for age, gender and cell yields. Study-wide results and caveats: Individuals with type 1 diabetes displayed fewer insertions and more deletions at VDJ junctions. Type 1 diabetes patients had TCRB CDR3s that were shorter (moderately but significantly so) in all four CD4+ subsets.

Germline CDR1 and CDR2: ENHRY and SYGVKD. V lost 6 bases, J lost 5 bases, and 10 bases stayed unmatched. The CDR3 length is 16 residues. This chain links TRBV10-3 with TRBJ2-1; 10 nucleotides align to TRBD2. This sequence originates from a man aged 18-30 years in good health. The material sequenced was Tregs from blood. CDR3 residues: CAISGSVGLADNEQFF. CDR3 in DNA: TGTGCCATCAGCGGAAGCGTAGGACTAGCGGACAATGAGCAGTTCTTC.